Presented here are 16 T cell receptor beta chains from one specimen sequenced in a study of T cells after yellow fever vaccination. TCRdb re-called the 5' RACE reads through MiXCR, storing one row per CDR3 protein. The top ten clones hold 3% to 4% of a sample with around 250,000 distinct CDR3 sequences, approximately 5.2% of them seen once. Sequenced material: CD4+ T cells sorted from PBMCs, taken on the day of the yellow fever booster vaccination. These receptors were collected from a young man who received the YFV17D yellow fever vaccine.

Only a few counts were recorded for this clonotype. The V gene is TRBV10-2, the J gene TRBJ2-2; TRBD2 is a possible D gene (7 bases). Germline CDR1 and CDR2: WSHSY and SAAADI. The CDR3 is 17 amino acids. Trimming removed 8 bases from V and 4 bases from J, with 23 bases in between. The CDR3 DNA sequence: TGCGCCAGCGGGGACCAACTCGGCGGGGGCCCCACCGGGGAGCTGTTTTTT. Translating gives CASGDQLGGGPTGELFF.

This clonotype was seen many times. The chain recombines TRBV5-1 with TRBJ2-6; 7 nucleotides match TRBD1. The CDR3 totals 15 residues. Per the germline V gene, CDR1 is SGHRS and CDR2 is YFSETQ. Germline trimming cut 4 bases from V and 2 bases from J; bases unmatched to any gene: 3. CDR3 DNA: TGCGCCAGCAGCAACAGGGGACCTGGGGCCAACGTCCTGACTTTC. Protein sequence: CASSNRGPGANVLTF. Combining the CDR3 with reference TRBV5-1 and TRBJ2-6 gives the whole variable domain KAGVTQTPRYLIKTRGQQVTLSCSPISGHRSVSWYQQTPGQGLQFLFEYFSETQRNKGNFPGRFSGRQFSNSRSEMNVSTLELGDSALYLCASSNRGPGANVLTFGAGSRLTVL.

This clonotype was picked up a small number of times. The chain uses TRBV21-1 and TRBJ2-1; TRBD2, the D gene given by the table, was not confirmed from the DNA. TRBV21-1 is classified as a pseudogene. The CDR3 runs to 17 residues. CDR3 sequence reads: CAHRGASGGAKGDEQFF. CDR3 in DNA: TGTGCCCACAGGGGGGCTAGCGGGGGAGCCAAAGGGGATGAGCAGTTCTTC.

The chain carries TRBV28 and TRBJ2-3, with 7 bases matching TRBD1. Germline lookup yields CDR1 MDHEN and CDR2 SYDVKM. Trimming at V came to 8 bases and at J to 2 bases, leaving 4 bases not matched to a gene. The CDR3 runs 13 residues. CDR3 sequence (DNA): TGTGCCAGCCTCGGGACAGACACAGATACGCAGTATTTT. This encodes CASLGTDTDTQYF. The full variable domain, with the rest looked up from reference TRBV28 and TRBJ2-3, is DVKVTQSSRYLVKRTGEKVFLECVQDMDHENMFWYRQDPGLGLRLIYFSYDVKMKEKGDIPEGYSVSREKKERFSLILESASTNQTSMYLCASLGTDTDTQYFGPGTRLTVL.

This clonotype has a handful of counts. This chain connects TRBV7-9 to TRBJ2-1; D is unresolved. There are 12 residues in the CDR3. Germline V gives CDR1 SEHNR, CDR2 FQNEAQ (reference sequence). Trimming pared 3 bases from V and 6 bases from J, leaving 6 bases between. The CDR3 DNA sequence: TGTGCCAGCAGCTTGTCTCTCAATGAGCAGTTCTTC. Its translation: CASSLSLNEQFF.

The chain links TRBV6-5 to TRBJ2-7; weak D call: TRBD2 (6 bases). In germline, CDR1 is MNHEY, CDR2 SVGAGI. The CDR3 has 18 residues. The V end lost 5 bases, the J end lost 0 bases, and 23 bases lay between the germline ends. The CDR3 here is CASSTTRWGDSSSYEQYF. The CDR3 DNA is TGTGCCAGCAGTACTACACGTTGGGGGGATTCGAGCTCCTACGAGCAGTACTTC.

There are a few counts of this clonotype. The chain recombines TRBV6-6 with TRBJ1-2; no clear D. The CDR3 length is 13 residues. Per germline, CDR1 MNHNY and CDR2 SVGAGI (reference sequence). The V end lost 7 bases, the J end lost 4 bases, and 13 bases lay between the germline ends. As DNA, the CDR3 is TGTGCCAGCACCGATTCGTACGTCTATGGCTACACCTTC. Amino acid sequence: CASTDSYVYGYTF.

This chain connects TRBV18 to TRBJ1-4, with D perhaps matching TRBD1 (6 bases). Germline CDR1 reads KGHSH; CDR2 reads LQKENI. Trimming removed 0 bases from V and 6 bases from J, with 11 bases in between. This CDR3 spans 15 amino acids. CDR3 protein: CASSPPRGRDEKLFF. CDR3 coding DNA: TGTGCCAGCTCACCACCCAGGGGTCGGGATGAAAAACTGTTTTTT.

Ten or more counts support this clonotype. The V and J genes are TRBV7-8 and TRBJ2-2; D call uncertain. Germline V gene data show CDR1 as SGHVS and CDR2 as FQNEAQ. V was shortened by 1 base and J by 4 bases, with 4 bases between the two germline ends. The CDR3 is 13 amino acids. CDR3 protein: CASSLDGTGELFF. The CDR3 DNA reads as TGTGCCAGCAGCTTAGACGGCACCGGGGAGCTGTTTTTT.

The V gene is TRBV5-5, the J gene TRBJ1-5; no definite D call. The V gene lost 4 bases and the J gene lost 3 bases, with 11 bases spanning the gap. The CDR3 consists of 14 residues. Germline assignment: CDR1 SGHKS and CDR2 YYEKEE (reference sequence). The CDR3 nucleotides are TGTGCCAGCAGCGGAGACACCTTCAATCAGCCCCAGCATTTT. Encoded protein: CASSGDTFNQPQHF.

The chain carries TRBV6-6 and TRBJ2-7; TRBD1 is a possible D gene (5 bases). Germline loops: CDR1 MNHNY, CDR2 SVGAGI (reference sequence). This CDR3 spans 15 amino acids. V dropped 0 bases and J dropped 5 bases, with 14 bases sitting between them. CDR3 DNA sequence: TGTGCCAGCAGTTACTCGGGCACCAGGGCGGACGAGCAGTACGTC. This translates into CASSYSGTRADEQYV.

This clonotype has at least ten counts. The chain has TRBV5-1 and TRBJ2-7; 7 positions agree with TRBD1. Germline CDR1 reads SGHRS; CDR2 reads YFSETQ. This CDR3 contains 15 residues. After removal of 1 base from V and 0 bases from J, the junction contained 4 bases not matched to a gene. CDR3 loop: CASSLQGDNSYEQYV. For the CDR3, the DNA is TGCGCCAGCAGCTTGCAGGGGGACAACTCCTACGAGCAGTACGTC.

This clonotype was recorded many times. The rearrangement links TRBV21-1 to TRBJ1-3. TRBV21-1 is a pseudogene. The CDR3 covers 18 residues. CDR3 nucleotides: TGTGCCAGCGCCTTCCTAAGGGAATCGGGTCCCTCTGGAAACACCATATATTTT. It is translated as CASAFLRESGPSGNTIYF.

This clonotype was counted many times. The chain employs TRBV7-9 and TRBJ1-4, with D perhaps matching TRBD1 (5 bases). The CDR3 consists of 13 residues. Germline V gene data show CDR1 as SEHNR and CDR2 as FQNEAQ (reference sequence). The V gene lost 7 bases and the J gene lost 6 bases, with 12 bases spanning the gap. The CDR3 nucleotides read TGTGCCAGCAAGGGGCAGGGAGATGAAAAACTGTTTTTT. Translated, it gives CASKGQGDEKLFF.

This clonotype was detected only a few times. The CDR3 is CATSGTGVGNTIYF. The CDR3 nucleotides are TGTGCCACCTCCGGGACAGGGGTAGGAAACACCATATATTTT. The chain joins TRBV10-3 to TRBJ1-3; 10 nucleotides line up with TRBD1. Germline V gene sequence: CDR1 ENHRY, CDR2 SYGVKD. V gave up 10 bases and J gave up 4 bases; unmatched junction bases: 7. CDR3 length equals 14 residues.

This clonotype was detected a few times. The chain couples TRBV15 to TRBJ1-1; D gene ambiguous. V lost 0 bases and J 2 bases, leaving 13 bases between the germline ends. Germline assignment: CDR1 LNHNV and CDR2 YYDKDF (reference sequence). The CDR3 is 16 amino acids. In nucleotides, the CDR3 is TGTGCCACCAGCAGAGATTCGGCGACAAGTAACACTGAAGCTTTCTTT. Its protein is CATSRDSATSNTEAFF.